Below are 23 T cell receptor beta chains sequenced from a single sample in a study of blood T cell repertoires in COVID-19. This table comes from immunoSEQ multiplex PCR, and its TCRdb copy is limited to in-frame clones, with some not included. The sample includes approximately 250,000 clones, under 90% of them seen just once. The sample was peripheral blood. These receptors were collected from a human donor in a cohort sampled during active COVID-19.

V is TRBV6-1 and J is TRBJ1-1; no definite D call. The CDR3 has 15 residues. With 1 base removed from V and 1 base from J, the gap between germline ends came to 10 bases. Germline V lookup: CDR1 MNHNS, CDR2 SASEGT. CDR3 nucleotides: TGTGCCAGCAGTGAAGATGGAGGGCCGAACACTGAAGCTTTCTTT. Translating gives CASSEDGGPNTEAFF.

This clone is a singleton in its sample. J is TRBJ2-1 and V is TRBV2, with D unresolved. Trimming took 3 bases from V and 7 from J, leaving 10 bases between them. Germline V gives CDR1 SNHLY, CDR2 FYNNEI. The CDR3 totals 13 residues. In DNA form, the CDR3 reads TGTGCCAGCAGTGACCCCGGGTTGAATGAGCAGTTCTTC. As protein: CASSDPGLNEQFF. Drawing the rest from reference TRBV2 and TRBJ2-1, the complete variable domain is EPEVTQTPSHQVTQMGQEVILRCVPISNHLYFYWYRQILGQKVEFLVSFYNNEISEKSEIFDDQFSVERPDGSNFTLKIRSTKLEDSAMYFCASSDPGLNEQFFGPGTRLTVL.

The chain couples TRBV11-2 to TRBJ2-2, with 9 bases that match TRBD2. With 3 bases clipped from V and 5 bases from J, the junction kept 10 bases outside the gene matches. Germline CDR1 SGHAT, CDR2 FQNNGV. The CDR3 consists of 17 residues. This CDR3 reads CASSFRASGTVTGELFF. Written as DNA, the CDR3 is TGTGCCAGCAGCTTCCGGGCTAGCGGGACGGTTACCGGGGAGCTGTTTTTT. The whole variable domain, filled in from reference TRBV11-2 and TRBJ2-2, reads EAGVAQSPRYKIIEKRQSVAFWCNPISGHATLYWYQQILGQGPKLLIQFQNNGVVDDSQLPKDRFSAERLKGVDSTLKIQPAKLEDSAVYLCASSFRASGTVTGELFFGEGSRLTVL.

The chain uses TRBV5-1 and TRBJ2-3, with 8 bases fitting TRBD1. V dropped 4 bases and J dropped 4; count of bases not matched to a gene: 8. The CDR3 covers 15 residues. Germline V gives CDR1 SGHRS, CDR2 YFSETQ. Here the CDR3 reads CASSRQGYASDTQYF. The DNA of the CDR3 is TGCGCCAGCAGCAGACAGGGGTATGCGTCAGATACGCAGTATTTT.

The rearrangement uses TRBV19 and TRBJ2-3, with D possibly matching TRBD2 (5 bases). The V end lost 6 bases, the J end lost 6 bases, and 13 bases lay between the germline ends. CDR1 and CDR2 (germline): LNHDA, SQIVND (reference sequence). The CDR3 covers 13 residues. Here the CDR3 reads CASSNGVVDTQYF. In DNA form, the CDR3 reads TGTGCCAGTAGCAACGGGGTAGTGGATACGCAGTATTTT.

The J gene is TRBJ2-7, the V gene TRBV6-5; 10 bases fit TRBD2. The germline CDR1 and CDR2 sequences are MNHEY and SVGAGI. V trimming: 6 bases; J trimming: 6 bases; junction bases outside the gene matches: 11. There are 15 residues in the CDR3. The DNA for the CDR3 is TGTGCCAGCAGACAAAGCGGGGGGGCGAGTATCGAGCAGTACTTC. Encoded protein: CASRQSGGASIEQYF.

The chain is built from TRBV5-1 and TRBJ2-7; 7 nucleotides line up with TRBD1. Germline lookup yields CDR1 SGHRS and CDR2 YFSETQ. The V and J ends lost 4 bases and 7 bases, in that order; junction bases with no gene match: 8. CDR3 size: 13 residues. The CDR3 DNA reads TGCGCCAGCAGCACCCAGGGGGTGAAGGAGCAGTACTTC. Protein sequence: CASSTQGVKEQYF.

This clone came up once. V is TRBV28 and J is TRBJ1-1; a weak D match, TRBD1 (6 bases). V was pared by 0 bases and J by 3 bases, with 8 bases between. The CDR3 has 14 amino acids. Germline V gene sequence: CDR1 MDHEN, CDR2 SYDVKM. CDR3 protein: CASSLWTGDTEAFF. CDR3 DNA sequence: TGTGCCAGCAGTTTATGGACAGGTGACACTGAAGCTTTCTTT.

Worth noting for this clone: In the same sample, other DNA sequences code for this CDR3. Here the CDR3 reads CASSPGQNTEAFF. CDR3 coding DNA: TGTGCCAGCTCACCCGGACAGAACACTGAAGCTTTCTTT. The chain is built from TRBV18 and TRBJ1-1; TRBD1 is a possible D gene (5 bases). This CDR3 has 13 residues. In germline, CDR1 is KGHSH, CDR2 LQKENI. The germline V and J ends were trimmed by 3 bases and 1 base, with 6 bases remaining between them.

The chain carries TRBV6-5 and TRBJ1-5; no firm D call. Germline loops: CDR1 MNHEY, CDR2 SVGAGI. The CDR3 spans 14 residues. V was clipped by 2 bases and J by 6 bases, with 11 bases between them. The CDR3 is CASSYREEAQPQHF. CDR3 sequence (DNA): TGTGCCAGCAGTTACAGGGAGGAAGCTCAGCCCCAGCATTTT.

The rearrangement joins TRBV12-1 to TRBJ2-1; TRBD2, the D gene given by the table, was not confirmed from the DNA. TRBV12-1 is described as a pseudogene. There are 16 residues in the CDR3. The chain's CDR3 is CASSFIRLSRDNEQFF. The CDR3 nucleotides read TGTGCCAGCAGCTTTATTCGACTTAGTCGGGACAATGAGCAGTTCTTC.

V gene TRBV5-4 combines with J gene TRBJ2-4, with unresolved D. Germline assignment: CDR1 SGHNT and CDR2 YYREEE (reference sequence). Trimming took 4 bases from V and 0 from J, leaving 11 bases between them. CDR3 length equals 15 residues. In DNA form, the CDR3 reads TGTGCCAGCAGCCAAGACCGACTAGCCAAAAACATTCAGTACTTC. It yields the protein CASSQDRLAKNIQYF.

The chain links TRBV7-9 to TRBJ2-2, with a tentative D call TRBD1 (6 bases). Deletions cut 5 bases from V and 1 base from J, with 11 bases between. Germline V gives CDR1 SEHNR, CDR2 FQNEAQ (reference sequence). This CDR3 has 15 amino acids. As DNA, the CDR3 is TGTGCCAGCAGCCCCCCGGGACAGAACACCGGGGAGCTGTTTTTT. It specifies CASSPPGQNTGELFF.

This chain joins TRBV4-3 and TRBJ1-2; D is unclear. The ends were cut back, 0 bases at V and 3 bases at J, with 8 bases in the middle. Per the germline V gene, CDR1 is LGHNA and CDR2 is YSLEER. This CDR3 is 14 amino acids long. Here the CDR3 reads CASSQDPRDYGYTF. As DNA, the CDR3 is TGCGCCAGCAGCCAAGATCCGAGGGACTATGGCTACACCTTC.

V gene TRBV4-2 combines with J gene TRBJ2-6; 8 positions agree with TRBD2. Germline-derived CDR1 and CDR2 are LGHNA and YNFKEQ. Germline trimming cut 3 bases from V and 0 bases from J; bases unmatched to any gene: 13. The length of the CDR3 is 20 residues. The chain's CDR3 is CASSQTPVGSGVSGANVLTF. The DNA for the CDR3 is TGTGCCAGCAGCCAGACTCCCGTTGGTAGCGGGGTCTCTGGGGCCAACGTCCTGACTTTC.

V gene TRBV7-9 combines with J gene TRBJ1-1, with TRBD1 as a possible D gene (5 bases). Germline V gives CDR1 SEHNR, CDR2 FQNEAQ (reference sequence). V lost 5 bases and J 5 bases, leaving 12 bases between the germline ends. The CDR3 length is 13 residues. The CDR3 DNA is TGTGCCAGCAGCATACCCAGGGTAACTGAAGCTTTCTTT. It codes for CASSIPRVTEAFF.

The rearrangement links TRBV6-2 or TRBV6-3 to TRBJ1-1; no reliable D call. CDR3 size: 13 residues. Trimming took off 2 bases at V and 1 base at J, with 5 bases between the two ends. Per the germline V gene, CDR1 is MNHEY and CDR2 is SVGEGT. CDR3 in DNA: TGTGCCAGCAGTTACGGCGGGAACACTGAAGCTTTCTTT. Amino acid sequence: CASSYGGNTEAFF.

The chain has TRBV28 and TRBJ1-6, with D perhaps matching TRBD1 (5 bases). Germline CDR1 is MDHEN and CDR2 is SYDVKM. Between the trimmed V and J ends, which lost 2 bases and 1 base, there was a span of 12 bases. This CDR3 spans 17 amino acids. CDR3 sequence (DNA): TGTGCCAGCAGTTTACTGTGGCAGGGATCCTATAATTCACCCCTCCACTTT. Translated: CASSLLWQGSYNSPLHF.

CDR3 nucleotide sequence: TGCGCCAGCAGCCAACAACTTATACAGGGTGGAACTGAAGCTTTCTTT. Amino acid sequence: CASSQQLIQGGTEAFF. The V gene is TRBV4-3, the J gene TRBJ1-1, with TRBD1 as a possible D gene (6 bases). Trimming took off 2 bases at V and 5 bases at J, with 18 bases between the two ends. Germline CDR1 LGHNA, CDR2 YSLEER. This CDR3 is built from 16 residues.

This chain connects TRBV6-2 or TRBV6-3 to TRBJ2-1; 8 bases line up with TRBD2. The CDR3 extends over 16 amino acids. The J segment lost 4 bases and the V segment lost 5 bases, leaving 10 bases of the junction unmatched. CDR1 is MNHEY and CDR2 is SVGEGT in the germline V gene. The CDR3: CASSPPQRGSYNEQFF. The CDR3 DNA reads as TGTGCCAGCAGTCCCCCTCAGCGGGGGTCTTACAATGAGCAGTTCTTC.

The chain links TRBV10-2 to TRBJ2-6; the match to TRBD1 covers 7 bases. This CDR3 region has 18 residues. CDR1 and CDR2 from the germline V gene are WSHSY and SAAADI. V shed 4 bases and J 0 bases; nucleotides not matched to a gene: 9. CDR3 DNA sequence: TGCGCCAGCAGTGGGGCAGGGGGTTCCAGCTCTGGGGCCAACGTCCTGACTTTC. Protein sequence: CASSGAGGSSSGANVLTF.

This chain connects TRBV4-2 to TRBJ2-2; 8 nucleotides line up with TRBD1. From germline, CDR1 is LGHNA and CDR2 YNFKEQ. Unmatched junction bases numbered 8, after V lost 5 bases and J lost 6 bases. The CDR3 runs 15 residues. The CDR3 DNA is TGTGCCAGCAGCAACCCAGGACAGGGCGCCGGGGAGCTGTTTTTT. Encoded protein: CASSNPGQGAGELFF.

The chain joins TRBV5-4 to TRBJ1-1; 10 nucleotides line up with TRBD1. There are 16 residues in the CDR3. J gave up 4 bases and V 0 bases, and 6 bases lay outside the gene matches. CDR1 SGHNT and CDR2 YYREEE come from the germline V gene (reference sequence). The CDR3 nucleotides are TGTGCCAGCAGCTTGGAGGGGACAGGGGTCCCCACTGAAGCTTTCTTT. Protein: CASSLEGTGVPTEAFF.